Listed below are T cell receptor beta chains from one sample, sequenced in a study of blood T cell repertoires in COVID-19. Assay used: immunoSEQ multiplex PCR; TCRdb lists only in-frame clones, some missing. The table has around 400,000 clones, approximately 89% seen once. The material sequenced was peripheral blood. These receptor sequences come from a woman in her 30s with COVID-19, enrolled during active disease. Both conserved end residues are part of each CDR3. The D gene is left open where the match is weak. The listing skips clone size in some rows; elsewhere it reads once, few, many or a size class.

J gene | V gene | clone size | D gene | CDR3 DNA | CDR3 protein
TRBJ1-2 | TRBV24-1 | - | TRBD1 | TGTGCCACCAGTGATCCCGGACAGGGGGAGAACTATGGCTACACCTTC | CATSDPGQGENYGYTF
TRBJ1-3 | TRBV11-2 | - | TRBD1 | TGTGCCAGCAGCCTAGGGACAGGGGCAGGAAACACCATATATTTT | CASSLGTGAGNTIYF
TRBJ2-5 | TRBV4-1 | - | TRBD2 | TGCGCCAGCCCAATTCCGAGGACTAGCGGGAGGACAGAGACCCAGTACTTC | CASPIPRTSGRTETQYF
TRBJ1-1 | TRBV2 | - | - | TGTGCCAGCAGTGGTGAACTCCGGGACATAACTTTCTTT | CASSGELRDITFF
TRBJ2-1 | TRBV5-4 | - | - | TGTGCCAGCAGCTTCCCCACAGGGTCTAATGAGCAGTTCTTC | CASSFPTGSNEQFF
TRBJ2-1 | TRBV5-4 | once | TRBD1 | TGTGCCAGCAGCGTAAAACAGGGGTTCAGCAATGAGCAGTTCTTC | CASSVKQGFSNEQFF
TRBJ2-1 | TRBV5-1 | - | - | TGCGCCAGCAGCTTGGAGGCAGGTATCAATGAGCAGTTCTTC | CASSLEAGINEQFF
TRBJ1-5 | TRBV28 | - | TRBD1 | TGTGCCAGCAGATCTACAGGGGGTGGCAATCAGCCCCAGCATTTT | CASRSTGGGNQPQHF
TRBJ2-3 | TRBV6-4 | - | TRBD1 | TGTGCCAGCAGCCCCACGACAGGGGACACAGATACGCAGTATTTT | CASSPTTGDTDTQYF
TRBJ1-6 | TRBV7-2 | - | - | TGTGCCAGCAGCTCGCCGAAAGGAGCCTATAATTCACCCCTCCACTTT | CASSSPKGAYNSPLHF
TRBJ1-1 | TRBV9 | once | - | TGTGCCAGCAGCGCAGGGGACGGACGCCTTGAAGCTTTCTTT | CASSAGDGRLEAFF
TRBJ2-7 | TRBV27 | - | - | TGTGCCAGCAGTTTTAGTGGAGGCCAAACCCTTTACGAGCAGTACTTC | CASSFSGGQTLYEQYF
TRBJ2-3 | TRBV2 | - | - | TGTGCCAGCAGTGATGGGAGGCACTCCCCCTTCACAGATACGCAGTATTTT | CASSDGRHSPFTDTQYF
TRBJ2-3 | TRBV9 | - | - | TGTGCCAGCAGCGCTGGACAGACAGATACGCAGTATTTT | CASSAGQTDTQYF
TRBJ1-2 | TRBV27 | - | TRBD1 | TGTGCCAGCAGTCTACAGGGGTGGGATGGCTACACCTTC | CASSLQGWDGYTF
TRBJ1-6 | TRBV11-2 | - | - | TGTGCCAGCAGCTCACAGGGACGGAATTCACCCCTCCACTTT | CASSSQGRNSPLHF
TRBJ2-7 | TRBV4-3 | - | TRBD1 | TGCGCCAGCAGCCAAGTGCGGACTACCGGGACAGGGGTTCCCTACGAGCAGTACTTC | CASSQVRTTGTGVPYEQYF
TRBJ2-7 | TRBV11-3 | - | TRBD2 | TGTGCCAGCAGCCTCATGCCCGGGACTAGCGGGAGCTACGAGCAGTACTTC | CASSLMPGTSGSYEQYF
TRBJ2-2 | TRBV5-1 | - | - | TGCGCCAGCAGCTTGGGCAGGGGTGCCGGGGAGCTGTTTTTT | CASSLGRGAGELFF
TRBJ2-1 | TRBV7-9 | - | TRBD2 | TGTGCCAGCAGCCTTATAGCGGGAGGGGCCAATGAGCAGTTCTTC | CASSLIAGGANEQFF
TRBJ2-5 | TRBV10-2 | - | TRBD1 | TGCGCCAGCAGTGAGTCCCCGGGACAGTTCATCCAAGAGACCCAGTACTTC | CASSESPGQFIQETQYF
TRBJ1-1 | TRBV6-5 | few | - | TGTGCCAGCACCAAATACACTGAAGCTTTCTTT | CASTKYTEAFF
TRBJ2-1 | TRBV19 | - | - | TGTGCCAGTACCGGCTCTAGCGCCTACTACAATGAGCAGTTCTTC | CASTGSSAYYNEQFF
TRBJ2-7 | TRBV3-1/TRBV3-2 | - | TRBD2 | TGTGCCAGCAGCCCCGGGGTAGCGGGACCCTACGAGCAGTACTTC | CASSPGVAGPYEQYF
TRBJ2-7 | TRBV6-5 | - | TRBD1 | TGTGCCAGCAGTTACTCGGGACAGCTCTCCTACGAGCAGTACTTC | CASSYSGQLSYEQYF
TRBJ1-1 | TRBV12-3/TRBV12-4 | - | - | TGTGCCAGCACCCGGCGGGAGGAGACTGAAGCTTTCTTT | CASTRREETEAFF
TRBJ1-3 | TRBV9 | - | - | TGTGCCAGCAGAATGGACGAGGGTTCTGGAAACACCATATATTTT | CASRMDEGSGNTIYF
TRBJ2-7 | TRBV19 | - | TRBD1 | TGTGCCAGTAGCTCGGAATTCCGGACAGGGGGCTACGAGCAGTACTTC | CASSSEFRTGGYEQYF
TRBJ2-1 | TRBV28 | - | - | TGTGCCAGCAGCGGGGGAAGCGGTTTCCCCTACAATGAGCAGTTCTTC | CASSGGSGFPYNEQFF
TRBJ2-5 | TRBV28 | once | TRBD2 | TGTGCCAGCAGTTTCCCTTTCTTAGCGGGAGGGCGGCAAGAGACCCAGTACTTC | CASSFPFLAGGRQETQYF
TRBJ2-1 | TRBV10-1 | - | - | TGCGCCAGCAGTGATCTAGCGTCGGCGGGTGAGCAGTTCTTC | CASSDLASAGEQFF
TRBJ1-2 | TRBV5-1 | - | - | TGCGCCAGCAGTGTACAGGGTAACTATGGCTACACCTTC | CASSVQGNYGYTF
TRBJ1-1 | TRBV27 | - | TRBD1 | TGTGCCAGCAGTCCTTACGCCGGGGACAGAGGAGAAGCTTTCTTT | CASSPYAGDRGEAFF
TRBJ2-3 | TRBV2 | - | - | TGTGCCAGCAGTGTAGTAAATACGCAGTATTTT | CASSVVNTQYF
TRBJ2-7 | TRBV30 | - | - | TGTGCTCTAGACCCGGGTGCACCCTACGAGCAGTACTTC | CALDPGAPYEQYF
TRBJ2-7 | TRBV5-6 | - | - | TGTGCCAGCAGCTTGGTGGGCAGGGGCCAGTACGAGCAGTACTTC | CASSLVGRGQYEQYF
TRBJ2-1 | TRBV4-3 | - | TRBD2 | TGCGCCAGCAGCCAAAACCCCCCCGGGACTAGATTTCATGAGCAGTTCTTC | CASSQNPPGTRFHEQFF
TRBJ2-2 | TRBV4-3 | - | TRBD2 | TGCGCCAGCAGCCAAGATCCCAGCGGGAGGGTCACCGGGGAGCTGTTTTTT | CASSQDPSGRVTGELFF
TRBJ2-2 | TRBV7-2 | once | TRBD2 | TGTGCCAGCAGCTTCCAGGGACTAGGCACCGGGGAGCTGTTTTTT | CASSFQGLGTGELFF
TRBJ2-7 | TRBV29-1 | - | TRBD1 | TGCAGCGTTGGGGGACAGCGGTTCGAGCAGTACTTC | CSVGGQRFEQYF
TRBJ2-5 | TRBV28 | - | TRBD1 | TGTGCCAGCAGTTTCGGGGGACAGGGGAGTAGCGGAGAGACCCAGTACTTC | CASSFGGQGSSGETQYF
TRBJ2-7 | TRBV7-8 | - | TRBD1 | TGTGCCAGCAGGCCCGGGACAGGGTCGTCGGCCCCTTACTACGAGCAGTACTTC | CASRPGTGSSAPYYEQYF
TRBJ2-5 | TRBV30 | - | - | TGTGCCTGGGGGGCTAGGCAAGAGACCCAGTACTTC | CAWGARQETQYF
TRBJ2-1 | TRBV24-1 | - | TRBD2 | TGTGCCACCAGTGAGCCTAGCGGGAGGAATGAGCAGTTCTTC | CATSEPSGRNEQFF
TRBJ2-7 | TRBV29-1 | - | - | TGCAGCGTTGTTAACAGGGTGGCCGAGCAGTACTTC | CSVVNRVAEQYF
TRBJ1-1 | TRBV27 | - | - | TGTGCCAGCAGTCGTCTCGGGGACACTGAAGCTTTCTTT | CASSRLGDTEAFF
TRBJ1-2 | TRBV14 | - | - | TGTGCCAGCAGCCAAGGTCAGGGCTCATATGGCTACACCTTC | CASSQGQGSYGYTF
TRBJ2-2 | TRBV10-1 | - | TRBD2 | TGCGCCAGCAGCCCTCGAGCGGGAGGGTCCGGGGAGCTGTTTTTT | CASSPRAGGSGELFF
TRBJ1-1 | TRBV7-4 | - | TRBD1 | TGTGCCAGCAGCTTGGGACAGGGAGCTTTCTTT | CASSLGQGAFF
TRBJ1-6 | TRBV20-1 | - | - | TGCAGTGCTAGTCCCAGGGGCCTCTATAATTCACCCCTCCACTTT | CSASPRGLYNSPLHF
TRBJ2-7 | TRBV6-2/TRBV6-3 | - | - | TGTGCCAGCAGTTACTCAGGGGCAGGTACCTACGAGCAGTACTTC | CASSYSGAGTYEQYF
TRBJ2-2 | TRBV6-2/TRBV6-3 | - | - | TGTGCCAGCAGTGTCAGGGGCACGGGCACGGGGAAACTGTTTTTT | CASSVRGTGTGKLFF
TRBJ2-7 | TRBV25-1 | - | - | TGTGCCAGCAGTGAGGCGCGGGTGGGTGATTACGAGCAGTACTTC | CASSEARVGDYEQYF